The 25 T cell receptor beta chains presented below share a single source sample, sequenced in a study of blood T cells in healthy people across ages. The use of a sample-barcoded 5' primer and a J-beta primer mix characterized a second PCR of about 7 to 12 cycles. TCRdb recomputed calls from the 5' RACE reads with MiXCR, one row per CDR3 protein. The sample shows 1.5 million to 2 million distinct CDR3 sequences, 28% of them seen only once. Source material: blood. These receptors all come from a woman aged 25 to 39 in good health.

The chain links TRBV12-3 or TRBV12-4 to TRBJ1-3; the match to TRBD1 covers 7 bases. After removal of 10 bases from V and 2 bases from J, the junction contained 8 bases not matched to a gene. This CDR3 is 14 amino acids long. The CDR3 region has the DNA TGTGCCACTCGGGACAGCGCTGCTGGAAACACCATATATTTT. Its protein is CATRDSAAGNTIYF.

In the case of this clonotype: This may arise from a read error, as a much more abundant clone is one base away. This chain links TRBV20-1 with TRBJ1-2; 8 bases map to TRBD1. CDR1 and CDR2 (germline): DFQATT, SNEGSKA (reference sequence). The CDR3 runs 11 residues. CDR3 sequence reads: CRAGQGGGYTF. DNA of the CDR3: TGCAGGGCTGGACAGGGAGGTGGCTACACCTTC.

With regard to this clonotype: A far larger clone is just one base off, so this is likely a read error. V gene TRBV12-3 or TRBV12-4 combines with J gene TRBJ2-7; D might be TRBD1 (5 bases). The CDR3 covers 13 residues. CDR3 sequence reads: CTSSLGQIYEQYF. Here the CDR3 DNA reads TGTACCAGCAGTTTAGGACAAATCTACGAGCAGTACTTC.

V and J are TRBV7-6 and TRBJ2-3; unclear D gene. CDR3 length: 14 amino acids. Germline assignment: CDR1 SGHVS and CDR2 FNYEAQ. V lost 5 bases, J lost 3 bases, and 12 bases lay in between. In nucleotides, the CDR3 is TGTGCCAGCAGCCCGCGAGAGAAAACAGATACGCAGTATTTT. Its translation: CASSPREKTDTQYF.

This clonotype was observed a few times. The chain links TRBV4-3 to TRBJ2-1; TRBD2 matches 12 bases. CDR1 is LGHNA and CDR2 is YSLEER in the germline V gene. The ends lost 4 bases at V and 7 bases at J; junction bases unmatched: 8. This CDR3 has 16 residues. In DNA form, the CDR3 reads TGCGCCAGCAGCCTTCTAGCGGGAGGGGGGGGGAATGAGCAGTTCTTC. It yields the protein CASSLLAGGGGNEQFF.

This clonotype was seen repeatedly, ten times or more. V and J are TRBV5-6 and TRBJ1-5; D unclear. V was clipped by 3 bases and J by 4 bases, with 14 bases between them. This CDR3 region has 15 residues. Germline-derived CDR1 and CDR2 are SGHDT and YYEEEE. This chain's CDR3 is CASSSLAGGNQPQHF. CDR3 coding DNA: TGTGCCAGCAGCTCATTGGCAGGAGGAAATCAGCCCCAGCATTTT.

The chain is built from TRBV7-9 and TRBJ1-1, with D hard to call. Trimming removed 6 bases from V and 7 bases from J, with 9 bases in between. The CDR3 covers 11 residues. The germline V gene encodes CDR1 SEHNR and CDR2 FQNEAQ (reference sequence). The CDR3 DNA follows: TGTGCCAGCAGGGCGTTAAGTGAAGCTTTCTTT. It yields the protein CASRALSEAFF.

The CDR3 coding sequence is TGCAGCGTTGTTAAAGTCCAAGAGACCCAGTACTTC. This encodes CSVVKVQETQYF. The rearrangement links TRBV29-1 to TRBJ2-5, with D unresolved. V gave up 4 bases and J gave up 1 base, with 7 bases separating them. The CDR3 totals 12 residues. Germline lookup yields CDR1 SQVTM and CDR2 ANQGSEA.

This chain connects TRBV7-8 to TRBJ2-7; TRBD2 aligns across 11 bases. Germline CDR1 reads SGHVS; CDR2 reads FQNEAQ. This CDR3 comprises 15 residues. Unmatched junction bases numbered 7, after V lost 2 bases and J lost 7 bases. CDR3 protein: CASSLQTSGTGEQYF. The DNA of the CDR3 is TGTGCCAGCAGCTTACAGACTAGCGGGACCGGAGAGCAGTACTTC.

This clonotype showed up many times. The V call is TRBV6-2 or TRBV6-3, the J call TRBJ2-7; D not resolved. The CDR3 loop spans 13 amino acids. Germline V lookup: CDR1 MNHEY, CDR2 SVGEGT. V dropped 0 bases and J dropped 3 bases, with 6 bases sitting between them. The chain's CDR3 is CASSYSTVYEQYF. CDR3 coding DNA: TGTGCCAGCAGTTACTCGACTGTCTACGAGCAGTACTTC.

CDR3 residues: CASSLRGSGAAYEQYF. The CDR3 DNA reads as TGTGCCAGCAGCTTACGGGGTAGCGGGGCGGCCTACGAGCAGTACTTC. The chain employs TRBV7-2 and TRBJ2-7, with TRBD2 matching 8 bases. With V trimmed by 2 bases and J by 2 bases, 8 bases remained unmatched. The CDR3 is 16 amino acids. From germline, CDR1 is SGHTA and CDR2 FQGNSA.

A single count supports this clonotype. In nucleotides, the CDR3 is TGCGCCAGCAGCCCCAGGGGAGGGGAGAACACTGAAGCTTTCTTT. Translating it yields CASSPRGGENTEAFF. The rearrangement uses TRBV5-1 and TRBJ1-1, with TRBD1 as a possible D gene (6 bases). Germline CDR1 and CDR2: SGHRS and YFSETQ. With 4 bases removed from V and 1 base from J, the gap between germline ends came to 14 bases. This CDR3 contains 15 residues.

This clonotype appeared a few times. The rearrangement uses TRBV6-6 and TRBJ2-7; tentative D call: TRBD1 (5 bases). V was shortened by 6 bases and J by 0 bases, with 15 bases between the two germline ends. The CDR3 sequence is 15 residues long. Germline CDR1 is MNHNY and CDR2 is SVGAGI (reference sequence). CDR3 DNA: TGTGCCAGCAGGGTTGACAGCCCGTCCTCCTACGAGCAGTACTTC. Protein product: CASRVDSPSSYEQYF.

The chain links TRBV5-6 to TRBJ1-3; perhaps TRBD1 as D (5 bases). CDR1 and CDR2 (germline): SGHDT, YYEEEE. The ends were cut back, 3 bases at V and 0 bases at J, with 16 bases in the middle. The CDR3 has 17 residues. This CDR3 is CASSSGRGNPSGNTIYF. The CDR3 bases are TGTGCCAGCAGCTCGGGGAGGGGCAACCCCTCTGGAAACACCATATATTTT.

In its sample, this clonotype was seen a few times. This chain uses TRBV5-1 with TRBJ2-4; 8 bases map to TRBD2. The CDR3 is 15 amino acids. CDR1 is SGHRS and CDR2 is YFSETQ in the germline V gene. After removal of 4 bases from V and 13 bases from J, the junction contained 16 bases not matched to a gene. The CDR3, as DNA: TGCGCCAGCAGCGCCCGGGGGGGCGAGGTCTACGCGCAGTACTTC. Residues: CASSARGGEVYAQYF.

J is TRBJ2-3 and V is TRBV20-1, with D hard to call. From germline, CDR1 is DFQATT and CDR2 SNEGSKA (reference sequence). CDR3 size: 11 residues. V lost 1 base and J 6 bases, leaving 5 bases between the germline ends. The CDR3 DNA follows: TGCAGTGCTAGAGTGCCTGATACGCAGTATTTT. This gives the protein CSARVPDTQYF.

CDR3 loop: CASSQSGDLLPNEQFF. DNA of the CDR3: TGTGCCAGCAGCCAATCCGGCGACCTCCTGCCCAATGAGCAGTTCTTC. V gene TRBV7-8 combines with J gene TRBJ2-1; no clear D gene. Trimming took off 5 bases at V and 6 bases at J, with 20 bases between the two ends. The CDR3 has 16 amino acids. From germline, CDR1 is SGHVS and CDR2 FQNEAQ.

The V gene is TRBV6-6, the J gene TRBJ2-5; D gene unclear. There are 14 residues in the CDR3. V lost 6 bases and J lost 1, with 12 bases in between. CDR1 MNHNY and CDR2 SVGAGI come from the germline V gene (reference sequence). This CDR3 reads CASRSGRVQETQYF. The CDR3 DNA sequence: TGTGCCAGCAGGTCCGGACGGGTCCAAGAGACCCAGTACTTC.

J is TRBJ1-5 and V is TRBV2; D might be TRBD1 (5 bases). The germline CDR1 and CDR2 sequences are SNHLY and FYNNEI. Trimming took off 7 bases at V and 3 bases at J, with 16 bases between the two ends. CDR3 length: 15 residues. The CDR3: CASNRRDGYNQPQHF. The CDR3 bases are TGTGCCAGCAACCGTAGGGACGGTTACAATCAGCCCCAGCATTTT.

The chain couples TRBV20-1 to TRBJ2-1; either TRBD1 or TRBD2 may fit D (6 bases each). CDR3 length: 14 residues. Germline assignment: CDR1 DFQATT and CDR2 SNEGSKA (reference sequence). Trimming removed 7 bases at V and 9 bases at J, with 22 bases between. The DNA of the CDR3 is TGCAGTGGGGTACGGGCTGACGGGGGCTCTGAGCAGTTCTTC. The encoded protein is CSGVRADGGSEQFF.

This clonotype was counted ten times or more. CDR3 region: CSARGTSGQETQYF. CDR3 DNA sequence: TGCAGTGCTAGAGGGACTAGCGGGCAAGAGACCCAGTACTTC. V and J are TRBV20-1 and TRBJ2-5, with 11 bases aligning to TRBD2. This CDR3 spans 14 amino acids. V trimming: 1 base; J trimming: 2 bases; junction bases outside the gene matches: 0. Looked up from germline, CDR1 is DFQATT and CDR2 is SNEGSKA (reference sequence).

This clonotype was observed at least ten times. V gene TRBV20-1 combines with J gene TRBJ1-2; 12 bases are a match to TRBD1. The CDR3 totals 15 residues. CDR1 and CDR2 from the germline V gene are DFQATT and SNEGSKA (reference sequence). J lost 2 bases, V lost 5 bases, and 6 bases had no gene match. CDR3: CSAWGQGAGNYGYTF. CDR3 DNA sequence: TGCAGTGCTTGGGGACAGGGGGCAGGGAACTATGGCTACACCTTC.

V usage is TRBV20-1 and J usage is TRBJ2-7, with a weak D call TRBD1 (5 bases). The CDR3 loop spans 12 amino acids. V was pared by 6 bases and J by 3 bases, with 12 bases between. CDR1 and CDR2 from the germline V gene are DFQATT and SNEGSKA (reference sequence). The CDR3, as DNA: TGCAGTGCCTCCTCGCAGGGCTACGAGCAGTACTTC. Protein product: CSASSQGYEQYF.

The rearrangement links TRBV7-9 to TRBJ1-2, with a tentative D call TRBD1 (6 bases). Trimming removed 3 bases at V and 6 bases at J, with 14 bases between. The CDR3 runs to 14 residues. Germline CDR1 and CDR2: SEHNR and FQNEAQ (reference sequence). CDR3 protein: CASSLGTGRNGYTF. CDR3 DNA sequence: TGTGCCAGCAGCTTGGGCACAGGGCGGAATGGCTACACCTTC.

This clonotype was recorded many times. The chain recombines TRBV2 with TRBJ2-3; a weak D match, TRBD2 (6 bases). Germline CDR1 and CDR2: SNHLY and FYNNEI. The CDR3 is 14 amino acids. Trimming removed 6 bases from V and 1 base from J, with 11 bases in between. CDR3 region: CASRAGTRTDTQYF. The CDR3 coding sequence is TGTGCCAGCAGGGCCGGGACTCGCACAGATACGCAGTATTTT. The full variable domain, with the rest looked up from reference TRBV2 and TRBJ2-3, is EPEVTQTPSHQVTQMGQEVILRCVPISNHLYFYWYRQILGQKVEFLVSFYNNEISEKSEIFDDQFSVERPDGSNFTLKIRSTKLEDSAMYFCASRAGTRTDTQYFGPGTRLTVL.